The 30 T cell receptor beta chains listed next were all sequenced from one sample in a study of T cells after yellow fever vaccination. TCRdb reprocessed the 5' RACE reads with MiXCR, giving one entry per CDR3 protein. The sample shows roughly 170,000 distinct CDR3 sequences, roughly 9% of them seen only once. The material sequenced was CD8+ T cells sorted from PBMCs, taken 45 days after the yellow fever booster vaccination. All receptors derive from a man aged 18 to 30 who received the YFV17D yellow fever vaccine.

There are a few counts of this clonotype. CDR3 nucleotides: TGTGCCAGCAGCTTAATTTCTGAAGCTTTCTTT. This codes for CASSLISEAFF. The chain links TRBV7-8 to TRBJ1-1, with unresolved D. The CDR3 length is 11 residues. Per the germline V gene, CDR1 is SGHVS and CDR2 is FQNEAQ. V was shortened by 2 bases and J by 6 bases, with 4 bases between the two germline ends.

This clonotype was seen a handful of times. This chain uses TRBV13 with TRBJ2-3, with TRBD2 matching 8 bases. J gave up 1 base and V 5 bases, and 8 bases lay outside the gene matches. This CDR3 has 16 residues. CDR1 PRHDT and CDR2 FYEKMQ come from the germline V gene (reference sequence). The CDR3 region has the DNA TGTGCCAGCAGCCCCTCAGGAGCGGGAGGCACAGATACGCAGTATTTT. This gives the protein CASSPSGAGGTDTQYF.

This chain uses TRBV10-3 with TRBJ2-5, with 10 bases that match TRBD1. The CDR3 covers 16 residues. Germline CDR1 ENHRY, CDR2 SYGVKD. The V and J ends lost 0 bases and 5 bases, in that order; junction bases with no gene match: 6. The CDR3 sequence is CAISESLTGGMETQYF. The CDR3 DNA is TGTGCCATCAGTGAGTCGTTGACAGGGGGCATGGAGACCCAGTACTTC.

The chain carries TRBV7-9 and TRBJ2-4; tentative D call: TRBD1 (8 bases). The CDR3 covers 16 residues. V lost 4 bases, J lost 8 bases, and 21 bases lay in between. Germline V gives CDR1 SEHNR, CDR2 FQNEAQ (reference sequence). CDR3: CASSSGTGSGWDIQYF. Written as DNA, the CDR3 is TGTGCCAGCAGCTCCGGGACAGGTAGCGGGTGGGACATTCAGTACTTC. Complete variable domain (other parts from reference TRBV7-9 and TRBJ2-4): DTGVSQNPRHKITKRGQNVTFRCDPISEHNRLYWYRQTLGQGPEFLTYFQNEAQLEKSRLLSDRFSAERPKGSFSTLEIQRTEQGDSAMYLCASSSGTGSGWDIQYFGAGTRLSVL.

The chain uses TRBV25-1 and TRBJ1-1; D unresolved. Trimming shortened V by 6 bases and J by 14 bases, and 16 bases separated the two germline ends. The CDR3 is 11 amino acids. CDR1 and CDR2 (germline): MGHDK, SYGVNS. CDR3: CASSRGRRLFF. The DNA for the CDR3 is TGTGCCAGCAGCCGCGGGAGGAGGCTGTTCTTT.

This chain links TRBV6-2 or TRBV6-3 with TRBJ2-7; 8 bases line up with TRBD1. The CDR3 extends over 16 amino acids. Germline CDR1 MNHEY, CDR2 SVGEGT. V lost 2 bases and J lost 7; bases outside the gene matches: 13. This CDR3 is CASSYVSSGTGREQYF. CDR3 DNA sequence: TGTGCCAGCAGTTACGTCAGTTCGGGGACAGGTAGAGAGCAGTACTTC.

Only a few counts were recorded for this clonotype. CDR3 nucleotides: TGTGCCAGCATGGGCAGCCTGAGCACAGATACGCAGTATTTT. This gives the protein CASMGSLSTDTQYF. The chain combines TRBV6-2 or TRBV6-3 with TRBJ2-3; the D is unclear. Germline-derived CDR1 and CDR2 are MNHEY and SVGEGT. This CDR3 region has 14 residues. The V end was cut by 7 bases, the J end by 0 bases, with 11 bases between.

This clonotype was detected only a few times. This chain connects TRBV27 to TRBJ2-3; 11 nucleotides line up with TRBD2. The CDR3 length is 16 residues. CDR1 MNHEY and CDR2 SMNVEV come from the germline V gene (reference sequence). The junction had 10 bases not matched to a gene; V was cut back by 6 bases and J by 5 bases. The CDR3 spells CASRPGTSGGEDTQYF. The CDR3 coding sequence is TGTGCCAGCAGACCTGGGACTAGCGGAGGGGAAGATACGCAGTATTTT.

The chain couples TRBV20-1 to TRBJ2-5; perhaps D is TRBD1 or TRBD2 (5 bases each). The CDR3 is 15 amino acids. Germline V gives CDR1 DFQATT, CDR2 SNEGSKA (reference sequence). The V and J ends lost 6 bases and 4 bases respectively, with 21 bases between them. The CDR3 protein is CSALTGLATPETQYF. Here the CDR3 DNA reads TGCAGTGCGCTAACAGGTCTAGCTACTCCAGAGACCCAGTACTTC.

The chain recombines TRBV5-1 with TRBJ1-6, with D unresolved. V was shortened by 0 bases and J by 0 bases, with 10 bases between the two germline ends. The CDR3 is made up of 17 amino acids. Germline V gene data show CDR1 as SGHRS and CDR2 as YFSETQ. In DNA, the CDR3 is TGCGCCAGCAGCTTGGGAGGACCTAGCTCCTATAATTCACCCCTCCACTTT. Its protein is CASSLGGPSSYNSPLHF. Supplemented by reference TRBV5-1 and TRBJ1-6, the full variable domain reads KAGVTQTPRYLIKTRGQQVTLSCSPISGHRSVSWYQQTPGQGLQFLFEYFSETQRNKGNFPGRFSGRQFSNSRSEMNVSTLELGDSALYLCASSLGGPSSYNSPLHFGNGTRLTVT.

The J gene is TRBJ2-3, the V gene TRBV27, with TRBD1 matching 9 bases. CDR1 MNHEY and CDR2 SMNVEV come from the germline V gene (reference sequence). This CDR3 region has 14 residues. The ends lost 4 bases at V and 6 bases at J; junction bases unmatched: 5. The CDR3 region has the DNA TGTGCCAGCAGTTGGTGGACAGGGGACGATACGCAGTATTTT. Protein sequence: CASSWWTGDDTQYF.

The J gene is TRBJ2-7, the V gene TRBV4-2; D is uncertain. Looked up from germline, CDR1 is LGHNA and CDR2 is YNFKEQ. Trimming took off 0 bases at V and 2 bases at J, with 14 bases between the two ends. This CDR3 is built from 16 residues. The CDR3 region has the DNA TGTGCCAGCAGCCAAGATCCCCTCGTTCCCACCTACGAGCAGTACTTC. It translates to CASSQDPLVPTYEQYF.

This clonotype occurred a few times. The chain links TRBV4-3 to TRBJ1-2, with D possibly TRBD1 on 6 matching bases. The V end lost 0 bases, the J end lost 4 bases, and 12 bases lay between the germline ends. The CDR3 runs to 15 residues. In germline, CDR1 is LGHNA, CDR2 YSLEER. The CDR3 is CASSQERGIGYGYTF. As DNA, the CDR3 is TGCGCCAGCAGCCAAGAAAGGGGGATTGGCTATGGCTACACCTTC.

The sample holds a few counts of this clonotype. This rearrangement joins TRBV2 to TRBJ2-2; tentatively, D is TRBD1 or TRBD2 (6 bases each). There are 16 residues in the CDR3. CDR1 and CDR2 (germline): SNHLY, FYNNEI. Trimming shortened V by 2 bases and J by 4 bases, and 14 bases separated the two germline ends. CDR3 sequence: CASSELGGAGTGELFF. CDR3 sequence (DNA): TGTGCCAGCAGTGAATTGGGGGGCGCGGGCACCGGGGAGCTGTTTTTT.

The rearrangement links TRBV7-2 to TRBJ2-3; D not certain. The V end lost 5 bases, the J end lost 6 bases, and 12 bases lay between the germline ends. The CDR3 loop spans 13 amino acids. The germline V gene encodes CDR1 SGHTA and CDR2 FQGNSA. The CDR3 spells CASSGRLRDTQYF. The CDR3 nucleotides read TGTGCCAGCAGCGGTAGGCTCCGGGATACGCAGTATTTT.

Turning to this clonotype: One junction end disagrees with the germline gene, perhaps due to a read error. This chain links TRBV20-1 with TRBJ2-1; 7 nucleotides match TRBD1. CDR3 length: 15 amino acids. The V gene's germline CDR1 is DFQATT and CDR2 SNEGSKA (reference sequence). CDR3 nucleotide sequence: TGCAGTGCTCTCGACAGGGCAGTGGGCTACGATGAGCAGTTCTTC. It translates to CSALDRAVGYDEQFF.

The J gene is TRBJ2-2, the V gene TRBV24-1; the D call may be TRBD1 or TRBD2 (5 bases each). V was trimmed by 3 bases and J by 6 bases, leaving 16 bases between them. The CDR3 sequence is 16 residues long. CDR1 is KGHDR, CDR2 SFDVKD, per germline. As DNA, the CDR3 is TGTGCCACCAGTGATGCCTCCGGGACGGCACCCGGGGAGCTGTTTTTT. Protein sequence: CATSDASGTAPGELFF.

This chain connects TRBV9 to TRBJ1-1; D ambiguous. V was cut by 6 bases and J by 7 bases, with 16 bases left in between. The germline gives CDR1 SGDLS, CDR2 YYNGEE. The length of the CDR3 is 13 residues. The CDR3 DNA reads TGTGCCAGCAACCCGACGGGGATCGGTGAAGCTTTCTTT. The encoded protein is CASNPTGIGEAFF.

This chain uses TRBV12-3 or TRBV12-4 with TRBJ2-5, with D hard to call. Trimming removed 6 bases from V and 4 bases from J, with 15 bases in between. The CDR3 is 14 residues long. As DNA, the CDR3 is TGTGCCAGCAGCTCTTCCGGAAGTAGAGAGACCCAGTACTTC. It codes for CASSSSGSRETQYF.

This clonotype has a count of ten or more. V usage is TRBV28 and J usage is TRBJ2-5; possibly TRBD1 or TRBD2 for D (6 bases each). Trimming left V 5 bases short and J 4 bases short, with 17 bases between. This CDR3 has 15 residues. The germline V gene has CDR1 MDHEN and CDR2 SYDVKM. The CDR3 loop reads CASSRGWGRGETQYF. In nucleotides, the CDR3 is TGTGCCAGCAGTCGAGGGTGGGGGCGGGGAGAGACCCAGTACTTC.

The gene calls are TRBV7-3 and TRBJ2-1; D remains ambiguous. The V end was cut by 2 bases, the J end by 5 bases, with 19 bases between. Germline CDR1 is SGHTA and CDR2 is FQGTGA. The CDR3 spans 17 residues. The CDR3 here is CASSLLIGSGGNNEQFF. CDR3 nucleotide sequence: TGTGCCAGCAGCTTATTGATAGGCTCGGGTGGGAACAATGAGCAGTTCTTC.

This clonotype was counted a few times. This chain connects TRBV24-1 to TRBJ2-7; D not certain. Germline CDR1 and CDR2: KGHDR and SFDVKD. The CDR3 has 13 residues. With 0 bases removed from V and 4 bases from J, the gap between germline ends came to 6 bases. The CDR3 nucleotides read TGTGCCACCAGTGATTTGGACGGTTACGAGCAGTACTTC. This encodes CATSDLDGYEQYF.

The V call is TRBV28, the J call TRBJ1-1; D remains ambiguous. Germline V gene data show CDR1 as MDHEN and CDR2 as SYDVKM. The length of the CDR3 is 14 residues. Trimming took off 1 base at V and 3 bases at J, with 9 bases between the two ends. Written as DNA, the CDR3 is TGTGCCAGCAGTTTATCCCCCAGCTACACTGAAGCTTTCTTT. This sequence encodes CASSLSPSYTEAFF.

V gene TRBV6-2 or TRBV6-3 combines with J gene TRBJ2-6; tentative D call: TRBD1 (5 bases). Germline V lookup: CDR1 MNHEY, CDR2 SVGEGT. The CDR3 is 15 amino acids. V was shortened by 6 bases and J by 2 bases, with 11 bases between the two germline ends. The DNA of the CDR3 is TGTGCCAGCAGCCCCGAGGACACTGGGGCCAACGTCCTGACTTTC. Its translation: CASSPEDTGANVLTF.

This clonotype was observed a handful of times. The chain joins TRBV7-9 to TRBJ1-2, with D unresolved. CDR1 is SEHNR and CDR2 is FQNEAQ in the germline V gene (reference sequence). The CDR3 covers 14 residues. Trimming pared 6 bases from V and 5 bases from J, leaving 16 bases between. CDR3 region: CASRDATMQYGYTF. The CDR3 DNA sequence: TGTGCCAGCAGGGACGCAACTATGCAGTATGGCTACACCTTC.

This clonotype came up many times. The chain couples TRBV7-2 to TRBJ2-5; 10 nucleotides agree with TRBD2. Trimming took 1 base from V and 0 from J; bases not matched to a gene: 8. Germline V gene lookup returns CDR1 SGHTA and CDR2 FQGNSA. This CDR3 spans 18 amino acids. The CDR3 nucleotides read TGTGCCAGCAGCTTAGAACTAGCGGGGTCTCTGTACCAAGAGACCCAGTACTTC. This translates into CASSLELAGSLYQETQYF.

The genes are TRBV6-5 and TRBJ2-1; D ambiguous. The V gene's germline CDR1 is MNHEY and CDR2 SVGAGI. The CDR3 loop spans 14 amino acids. Trimming stripped 2 bases from V and 1 base from J, with 6 bases between. The CDR3 protein is CASSYLVSYNEQFF. The CDR3, as DNA: TGTGCCAGCAGTTACCTGGTTTCCTACAATGAGCAGTTCTTC.

There are many counts of this clonotype. V is TRBV5-5 and J is TRBJ2-4, with TRBD1 matching 9 bases. Losses at the gene ends were 6 bases for V and 6 bases for J; bases not matched to a gene: 10. This CDR3 has 15 residues. Germline CDR1 SGHKS, CDR2 YYEKEE (reference sequence). Here the CDR3 reads CASNLPGQGINIQYF. The CDR3 DNA sequence: TGTGCCAGCAATCTCCCGGGACAGGGAATAAACATTCAGTACTTC.

This clonotype was counted a few times. This chain links TRBV4-1 with TRBJ1-1, with 7 bases lining up with TRBD1. The V segment lost 3 bases and the J segment 4 bases; nucleotides outside the gene matches: 8. Germline V gene sequence: CDR1 MGHRA, CDR2 YSYEKL. This CDR3 is 15 amino acids long. CDR3 in amino acids: CASSQTQGPGTEAFF. The CDR3 coding sequence is TGCGCCAGCAGCCAGACACAGGGGCCAGGCACTGAAGCTTTCTTT.

Only a few counts were recorded for this clonotype. This chain links TRBV4-1 with TRBJ2-1; D gene ambiguous. Trimming shortened V by 6 bases and J by 5 bases, and 14 bases separated the two germline ends. The length of the CDR3 is 14 residues. CDR1 MGHRA and CDR2 YSYEKL come from the germline V gene. The CDR3 is CASSRLGRDNEQFF. The DNA of the CDR3 is TGCGCCAGCAGTCGCCTAGGAAGGGACAATGAGCAGTTCTTC.